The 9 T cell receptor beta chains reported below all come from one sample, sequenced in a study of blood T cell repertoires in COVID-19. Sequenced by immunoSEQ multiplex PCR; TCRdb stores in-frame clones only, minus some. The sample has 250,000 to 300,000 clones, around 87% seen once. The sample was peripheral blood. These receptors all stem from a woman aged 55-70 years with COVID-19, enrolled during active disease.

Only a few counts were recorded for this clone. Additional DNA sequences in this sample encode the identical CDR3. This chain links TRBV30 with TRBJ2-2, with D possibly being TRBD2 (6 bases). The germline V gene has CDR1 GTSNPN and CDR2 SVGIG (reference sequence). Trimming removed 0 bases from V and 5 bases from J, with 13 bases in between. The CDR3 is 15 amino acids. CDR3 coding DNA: TGTGCCTGGAGTGTACTAGCACAAGGAACCGGGGAGCTGTTTTTT. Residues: CAWSVLAQGTGELFF.

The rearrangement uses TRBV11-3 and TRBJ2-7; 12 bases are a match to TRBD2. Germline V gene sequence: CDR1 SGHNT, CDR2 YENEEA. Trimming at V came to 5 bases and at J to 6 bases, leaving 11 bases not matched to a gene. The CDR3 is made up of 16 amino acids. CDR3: CASSQSASGRAAEQYF. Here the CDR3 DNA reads TGTGCCAGCAGCCAGAGCGCTAGCGGGAGGGCCGCCGAGCAGTACTTC.

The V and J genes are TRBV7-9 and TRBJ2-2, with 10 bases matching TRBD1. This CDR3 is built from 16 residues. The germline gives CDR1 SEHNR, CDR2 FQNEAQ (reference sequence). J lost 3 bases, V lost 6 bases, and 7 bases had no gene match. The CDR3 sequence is CASRKPGTGDTGELFF. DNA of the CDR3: TGTGCCAGCAGGAAACCCGGGACAGGGGACACCGGGGAGCTGTTTTTT.

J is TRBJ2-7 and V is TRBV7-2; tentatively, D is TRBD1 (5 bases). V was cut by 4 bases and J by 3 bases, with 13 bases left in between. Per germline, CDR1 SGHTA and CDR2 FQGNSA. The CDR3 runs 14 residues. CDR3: CASSSGPGLYEQYF. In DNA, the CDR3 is TGTGCCAGCAGCTCTGGTCCAGGGCTCTACGAGCAGTACTTC.

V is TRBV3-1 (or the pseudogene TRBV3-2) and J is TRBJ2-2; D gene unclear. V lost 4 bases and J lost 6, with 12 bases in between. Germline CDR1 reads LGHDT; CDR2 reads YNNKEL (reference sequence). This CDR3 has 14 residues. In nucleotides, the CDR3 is TGTGCCAGCAGCCCACAGAATGTCGCCGGGGAGCTGTTTTTT. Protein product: CASSPQNVAGELFF.

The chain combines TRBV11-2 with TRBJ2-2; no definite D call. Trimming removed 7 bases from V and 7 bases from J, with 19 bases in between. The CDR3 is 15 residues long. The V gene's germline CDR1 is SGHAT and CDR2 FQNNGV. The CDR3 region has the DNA TGTGCCAGCAACCACGCAGGTGGCTCTGGCGGGGAGCTGTTTTTT. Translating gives CASNHAGGSGGELFF. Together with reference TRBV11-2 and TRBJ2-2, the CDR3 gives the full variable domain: EAGVAQSPRYKIIEKRQSVAFWCNPISGHATLYWYQQILGQGPKLLIQFQNNGVVDDSQLPKDRFSAERLKGVDSTLKIQPAKLEDSAVYLCASNHAGGSGGELFFGEGSRLTVL.

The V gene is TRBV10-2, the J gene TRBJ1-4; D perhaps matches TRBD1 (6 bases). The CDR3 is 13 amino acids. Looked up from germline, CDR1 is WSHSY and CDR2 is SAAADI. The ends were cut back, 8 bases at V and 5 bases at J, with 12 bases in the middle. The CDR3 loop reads CASARTENEKLFF. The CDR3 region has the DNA TGCGCCAGCGCCCGGACAGAAAATGAAAAACTGTTTTTT.

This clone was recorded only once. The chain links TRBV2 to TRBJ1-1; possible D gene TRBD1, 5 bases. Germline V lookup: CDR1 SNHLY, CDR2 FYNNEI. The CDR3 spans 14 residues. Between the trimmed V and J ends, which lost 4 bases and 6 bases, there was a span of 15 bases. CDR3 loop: CASSVHRAGAEAFF. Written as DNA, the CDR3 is TGTGCCAGCAGTGTCCATCGGGCGGGGGCTGAAGCTTTCTTT.

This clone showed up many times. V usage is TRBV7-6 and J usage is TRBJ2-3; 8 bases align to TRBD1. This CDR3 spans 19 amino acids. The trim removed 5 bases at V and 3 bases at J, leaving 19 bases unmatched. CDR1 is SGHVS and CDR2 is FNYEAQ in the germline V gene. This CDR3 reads CASSEQGGQGEGLTDTQYF. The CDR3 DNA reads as TGTGCCAGCAGCGAACAGGGGGGCCAGGGAGAGGGGTTGACAGATACGCAGTATTTT.